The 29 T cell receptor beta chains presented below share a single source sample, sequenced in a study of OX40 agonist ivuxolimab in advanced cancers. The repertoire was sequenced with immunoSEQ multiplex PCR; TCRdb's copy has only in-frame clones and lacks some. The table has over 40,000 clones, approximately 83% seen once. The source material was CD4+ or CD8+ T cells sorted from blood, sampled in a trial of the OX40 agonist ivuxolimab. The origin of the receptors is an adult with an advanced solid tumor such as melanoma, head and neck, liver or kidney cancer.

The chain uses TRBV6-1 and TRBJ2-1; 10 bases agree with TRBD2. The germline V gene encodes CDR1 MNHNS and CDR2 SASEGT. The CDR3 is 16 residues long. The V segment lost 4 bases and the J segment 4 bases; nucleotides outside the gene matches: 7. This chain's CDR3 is CASSGELAGVYNEQFF. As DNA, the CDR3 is TGTGCCAGCAGTGGAGAGCTAGCGGGGGTTTACAATGAGCAGTTCTTC.

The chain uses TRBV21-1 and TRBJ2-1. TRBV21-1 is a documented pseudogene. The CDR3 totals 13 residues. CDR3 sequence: CASSKSVRATQFF. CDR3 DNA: TGTGCCAGCAGCAAAAGTGTCCGGGCCACGCAGTTCTTC.

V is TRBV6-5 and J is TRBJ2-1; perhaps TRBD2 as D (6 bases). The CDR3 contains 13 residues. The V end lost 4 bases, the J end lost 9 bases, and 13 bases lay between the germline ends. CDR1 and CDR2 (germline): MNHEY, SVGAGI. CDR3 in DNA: TGTGCCAGCAGTTCGGGATGGGGGGTTGAGCAGTTCTTC. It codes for CASSSGWGVEQFF.

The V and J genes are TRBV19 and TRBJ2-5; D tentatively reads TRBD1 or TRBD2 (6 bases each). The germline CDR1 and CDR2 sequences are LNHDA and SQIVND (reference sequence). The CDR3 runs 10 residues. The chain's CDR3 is CVGAGETQYF. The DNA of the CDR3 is TGTGTGGGGGCGGGGGAGACCCAGTACTTC.

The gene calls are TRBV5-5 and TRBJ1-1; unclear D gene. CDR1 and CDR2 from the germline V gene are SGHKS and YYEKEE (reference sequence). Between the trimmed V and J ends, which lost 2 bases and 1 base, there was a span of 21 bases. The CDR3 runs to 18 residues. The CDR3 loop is CASSFSAGNLGGNTEAFF. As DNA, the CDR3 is TGTGCCAGCAGCTTTTCGGCTGGTAACCTGGGAGGGAACACTGAAGCTTTCTTT.

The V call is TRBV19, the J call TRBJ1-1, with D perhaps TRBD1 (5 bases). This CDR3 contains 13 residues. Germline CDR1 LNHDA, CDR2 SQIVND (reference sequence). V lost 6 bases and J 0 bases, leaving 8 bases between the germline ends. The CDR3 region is CASRDKMNTEAFF. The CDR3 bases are TGTGCCAGTAGGGACAAAATGAACACTGAAGCTTTCTTT.

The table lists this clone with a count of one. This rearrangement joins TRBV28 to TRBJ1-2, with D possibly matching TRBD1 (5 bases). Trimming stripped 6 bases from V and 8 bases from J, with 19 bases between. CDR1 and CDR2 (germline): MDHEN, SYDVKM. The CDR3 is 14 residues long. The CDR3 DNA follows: TGTGCCAGCAGCCTTCCGGGACTCCAGGTCGGCTACACCTTC. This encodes CASSLPGLQVGYTF.

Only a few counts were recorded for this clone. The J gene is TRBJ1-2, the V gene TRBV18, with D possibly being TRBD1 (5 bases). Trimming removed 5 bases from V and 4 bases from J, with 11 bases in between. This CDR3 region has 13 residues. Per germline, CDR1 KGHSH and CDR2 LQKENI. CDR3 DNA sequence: TGTGCCAGCTCAGTCGACGGGACCTATGGCTACACCTTC. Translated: CASSVDGTYGYTF.

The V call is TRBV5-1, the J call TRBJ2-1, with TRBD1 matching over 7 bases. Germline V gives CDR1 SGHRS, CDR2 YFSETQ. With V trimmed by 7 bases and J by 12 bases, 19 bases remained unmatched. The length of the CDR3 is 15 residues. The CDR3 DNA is TGCGCCAGCGGAAAAACGGGACAGAACATATATCCGCAGTTCTTC. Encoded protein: CASGKTGQNIYPQFF.

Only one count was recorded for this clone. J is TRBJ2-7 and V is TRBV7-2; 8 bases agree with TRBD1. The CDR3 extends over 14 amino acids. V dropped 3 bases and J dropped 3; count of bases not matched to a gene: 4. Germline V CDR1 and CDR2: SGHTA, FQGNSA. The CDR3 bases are TGTGCCAGCAGCTTGGGACAGGACCGCTACGAGCAGTACTTC. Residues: CASSLGQDRYEQYF.

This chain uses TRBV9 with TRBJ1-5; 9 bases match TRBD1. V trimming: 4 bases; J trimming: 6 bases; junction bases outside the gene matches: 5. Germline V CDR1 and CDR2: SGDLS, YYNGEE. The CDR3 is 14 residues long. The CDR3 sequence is CASSPTGGSQPQHF. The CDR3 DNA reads TGTGCCAGCAGCCCTACAGGGGGCAGTCAGCCCCAGCATTTT.

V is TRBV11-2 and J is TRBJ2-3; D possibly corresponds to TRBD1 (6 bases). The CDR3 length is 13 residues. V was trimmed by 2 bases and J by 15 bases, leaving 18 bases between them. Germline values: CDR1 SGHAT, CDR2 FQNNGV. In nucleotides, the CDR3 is TGTGCCAGCAGCTTAAGCCCCCGGGACAAGGCCTATTTT. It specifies CASSLSPRDKAYF.

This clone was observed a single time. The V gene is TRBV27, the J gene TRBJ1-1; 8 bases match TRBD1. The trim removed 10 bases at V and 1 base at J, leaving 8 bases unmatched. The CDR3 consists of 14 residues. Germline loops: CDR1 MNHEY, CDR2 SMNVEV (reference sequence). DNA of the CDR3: TGTGCCACCTTTCCCGGACAGGGGAACACTGAAGCTTTCTTT. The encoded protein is CATFPGQGNTEAFF.

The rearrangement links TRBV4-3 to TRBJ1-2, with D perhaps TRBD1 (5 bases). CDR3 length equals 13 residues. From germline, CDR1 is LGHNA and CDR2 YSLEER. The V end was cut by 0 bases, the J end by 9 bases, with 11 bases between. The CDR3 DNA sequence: TGCGCCAGCAGCCAAGAGGGGGGAACGAGCTACACCTTC. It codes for CASSQEGGTSYTF.

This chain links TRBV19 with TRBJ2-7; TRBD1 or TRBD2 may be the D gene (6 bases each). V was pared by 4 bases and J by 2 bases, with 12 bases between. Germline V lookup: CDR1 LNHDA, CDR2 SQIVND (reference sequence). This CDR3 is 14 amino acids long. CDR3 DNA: TGTGCCAGTAGTAGGCGGGACACCGCCTACGAGCAGTACTTC. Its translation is CASSRRDTAYEQYF.

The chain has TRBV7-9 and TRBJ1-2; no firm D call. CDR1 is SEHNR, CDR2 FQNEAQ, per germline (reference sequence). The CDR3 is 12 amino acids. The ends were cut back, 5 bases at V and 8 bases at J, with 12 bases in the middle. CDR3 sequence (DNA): TGTGCCAGCAGCCCCCCCGAGGGAGGCTACACCTTC. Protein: CASSPPEGGYTF.

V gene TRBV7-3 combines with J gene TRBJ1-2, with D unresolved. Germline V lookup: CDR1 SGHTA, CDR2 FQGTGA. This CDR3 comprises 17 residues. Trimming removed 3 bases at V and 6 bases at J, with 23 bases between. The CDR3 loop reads CASSFHPTPGFGDGYTF. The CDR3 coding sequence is TGTGCCAGCAGCTTCCATCCCACTCCGGGGTTTGGGGATGGCTACACCTTC.

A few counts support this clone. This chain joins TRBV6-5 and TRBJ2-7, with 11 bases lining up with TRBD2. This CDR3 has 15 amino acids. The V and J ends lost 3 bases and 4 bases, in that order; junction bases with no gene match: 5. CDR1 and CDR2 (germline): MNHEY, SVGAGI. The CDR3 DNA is TGTGCCAGCAGTTATTCGGCTAGCGGGGGGTACGAGCAGTACTTC. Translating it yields CASSYSASGGYEQYF.

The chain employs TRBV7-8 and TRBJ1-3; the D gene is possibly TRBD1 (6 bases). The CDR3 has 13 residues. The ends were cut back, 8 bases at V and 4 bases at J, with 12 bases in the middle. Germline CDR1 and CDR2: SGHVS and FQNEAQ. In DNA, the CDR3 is TGTGCCAGCGGCAACAGGGTCGGAAACACCATATATTTT. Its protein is CASGNRVGNTIYF.

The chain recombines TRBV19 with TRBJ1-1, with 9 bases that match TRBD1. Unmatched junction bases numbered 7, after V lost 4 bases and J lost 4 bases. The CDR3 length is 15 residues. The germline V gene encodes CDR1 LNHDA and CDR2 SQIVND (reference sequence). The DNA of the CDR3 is TGTGCCAGTAGTAGGGGACAGGGTGCGGGCACTGAAGCTTTCTTT. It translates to CASSRGQGAGTEAFF.

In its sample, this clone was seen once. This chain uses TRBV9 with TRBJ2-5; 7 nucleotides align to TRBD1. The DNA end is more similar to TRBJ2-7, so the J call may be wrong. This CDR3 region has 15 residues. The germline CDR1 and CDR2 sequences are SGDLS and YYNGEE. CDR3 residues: CASSVGGRGPYEQYF. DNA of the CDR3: TGTGCCAGCAGCGTAGGGGGAAGGGGGCCCTACGAGCAGTACTTC.

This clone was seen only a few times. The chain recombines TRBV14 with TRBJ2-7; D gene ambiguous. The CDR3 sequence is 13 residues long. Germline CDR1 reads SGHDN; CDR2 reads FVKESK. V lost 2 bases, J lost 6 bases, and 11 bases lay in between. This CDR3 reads CASSQSITGEQYF. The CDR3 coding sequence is TGTGCCAGCAGCCAAAGTATCACCGGCGAGCAGTACTTC. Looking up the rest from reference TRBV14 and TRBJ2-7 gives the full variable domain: EAGVTQFPSHSVIEKGQTVTLRCDPISGHDNLYWYRRVMGKEIKFLLHFVKESKQDESGMPNNRFLAERTGGTYSTLKVQPAELEDSGVYFCASSQSITGEQYFGPGTRLTVT.

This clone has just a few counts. This chain's CDR3 is CASSLVRSGELFF. CDR3 bases: TGTGCCAGCAGCTTAGTTCGGTCCGGGGAGCTGTTTTTT. V usage is TRBV7-2 and J usage is TRBJ2-2; D is ambiguous. This CDR3 spans 13 amino acids. Germline CDR1 is SGHTA and CDR2 is FQGNSA. Deletions cut 1 base from V and 6 bases from J, with 6 bases between.

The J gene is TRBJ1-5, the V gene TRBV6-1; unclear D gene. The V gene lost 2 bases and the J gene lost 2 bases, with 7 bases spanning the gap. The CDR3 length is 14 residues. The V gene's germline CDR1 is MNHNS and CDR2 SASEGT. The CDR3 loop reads CASSETLGNQPQHF. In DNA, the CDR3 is TGTGCCAGCAGTGAAACCTTGGGCAATCAGCCCCAGCATTTT.

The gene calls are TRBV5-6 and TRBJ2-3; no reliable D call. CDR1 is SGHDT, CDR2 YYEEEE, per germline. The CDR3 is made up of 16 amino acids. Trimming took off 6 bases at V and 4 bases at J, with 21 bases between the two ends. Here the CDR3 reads CASTPLVKPRPDTQYF. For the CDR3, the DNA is TGTGCCAGCACCCCGCTAGTGAAACCACGTCCAGATACGCAGTATTTT. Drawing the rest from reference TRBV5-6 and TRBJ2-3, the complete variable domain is DAGVTQSPTHLIKTRGQQVTLRCSPKSGHDTVSWYQQALGQGPQFIFQYYEEEERQRGNFPDRFSGHQFPNYSSELNVNALLLGDSALYLCASTPLVKPRPDTQYFGPGTRLTVL.

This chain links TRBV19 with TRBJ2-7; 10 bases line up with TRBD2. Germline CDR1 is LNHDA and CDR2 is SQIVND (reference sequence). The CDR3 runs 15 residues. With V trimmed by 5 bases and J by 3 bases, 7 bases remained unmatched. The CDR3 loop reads CASSFELAGNYEQYF. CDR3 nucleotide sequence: TGTGCCAGTAGTTTCGAACTAGCGGGAAACTACGAGCAGTACTTC.

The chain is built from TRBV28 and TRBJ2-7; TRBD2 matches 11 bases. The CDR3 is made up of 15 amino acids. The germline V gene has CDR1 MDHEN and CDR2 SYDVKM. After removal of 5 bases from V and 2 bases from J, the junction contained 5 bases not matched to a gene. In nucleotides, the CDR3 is TGTGCCAGCAGTCGGGGGACTAGCGGAACCTACGAGCAGTACTTC. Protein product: CASSRGTSGTYEQYF.

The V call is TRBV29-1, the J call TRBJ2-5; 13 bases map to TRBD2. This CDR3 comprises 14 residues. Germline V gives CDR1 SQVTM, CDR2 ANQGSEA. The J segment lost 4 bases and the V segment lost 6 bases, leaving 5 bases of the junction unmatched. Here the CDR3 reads CSVALAGGGETQYF. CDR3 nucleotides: TGCAGCGTAGCACTAGCGGGAGGGGGAGAGACCCAGTACTTC.

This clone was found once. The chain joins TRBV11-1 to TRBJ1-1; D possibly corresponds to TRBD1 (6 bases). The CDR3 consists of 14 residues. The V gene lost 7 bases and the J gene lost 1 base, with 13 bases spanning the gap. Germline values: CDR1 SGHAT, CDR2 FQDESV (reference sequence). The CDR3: CASNKDSPNTEAFF. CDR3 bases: TGTGCCAGCAACAAGGACAGCCCGAACACTGAAGCTTTCTTT.